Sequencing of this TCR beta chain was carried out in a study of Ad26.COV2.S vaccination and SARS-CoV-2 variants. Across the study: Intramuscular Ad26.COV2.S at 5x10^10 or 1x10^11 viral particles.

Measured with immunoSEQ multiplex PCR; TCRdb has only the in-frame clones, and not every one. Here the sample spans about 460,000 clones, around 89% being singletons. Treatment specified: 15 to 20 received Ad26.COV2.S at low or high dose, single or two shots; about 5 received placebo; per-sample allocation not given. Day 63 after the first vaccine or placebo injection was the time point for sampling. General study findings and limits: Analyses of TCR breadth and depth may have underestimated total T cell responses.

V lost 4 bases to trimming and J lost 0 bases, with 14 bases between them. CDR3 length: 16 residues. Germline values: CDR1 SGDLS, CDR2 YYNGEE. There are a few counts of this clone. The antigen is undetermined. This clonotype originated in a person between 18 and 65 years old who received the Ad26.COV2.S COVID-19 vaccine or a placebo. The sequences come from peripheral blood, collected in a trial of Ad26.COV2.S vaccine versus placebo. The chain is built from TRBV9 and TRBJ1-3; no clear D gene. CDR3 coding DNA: TGTGCCAGCAGCCCAAAGCAAGGATCCTCTGGAAACACCATATATTTT. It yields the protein CASSPKQGSSGNTIYF.